The next 4 T cell receptor beta chains were all read from a single sample in a study of blood T cell repertoires in COVID-19 (dated by TCRdb to about 2020). The method was the immunoSEQ multiplex PCR assay. Here the immuneACCESS table is served through TCRdb, limited to in-frame sequences with V and J called. Missing clones are a known gap in these copies; in checked studies unresolved V genes cover under half, and the rest lacks a known reason. For this sample there are about 430,000 clones; 85% to 90% appear just once. The top ten constitute 1.1% of the sample. Material: PBMCs or T cells enriched from blood (not recorded which). The origin of the receptors is a man between 25 and 39 years old who had recovered from COVID-19.

V gene TRBV6-6 combines with J gene TRBJ2-2; 8 nucleotides align to TRBD2. This CDR3 has 17 residues. V trimming: 6 bases; J trimming: 7 bases; junction bases outside the gene matches: 16. Germline lookup yields CDR1 MNHNY and CDR2 SVGAGI (reference sequence). CDR3 sequence (DNA): TGTGCCAGCAGCCGAACTAGCGGAATGGGTATTAACGGGGAGCTGTTTTTT. As protein: CASSRTSGMGINGELFF.

J is TRBJ2-7 and V is TRBV7-9, with TRBD2 identical over 7 bases. The CDR3 runs 16 residues. Germline trimming cut 2 bases from V and 5 bases from J; bases unmatched to any gene: 12. Germline values: CDR1 SEHNR, CDR2 FQNEAQ (reference sequence). CDR3 in amino acids: CASSLFSLAGVDEQYF. The CDR3 region has the DNA TGTGCCAGCAGCTTATTTAGTCTGGCGGGAGTGGACGAGCAGTACTTC.

The CDR3 DNA follows: TGTGCCTGGAGTGTAACAGGGATGTATCAGCCCCAGCATTTT. This encodes CAWSVTGMYQPQHF. The chain joins TRBV30 to TRBJ1-5, with D possibly matching TRBD1 (6 bases). This CDR3 is built from 14 residues. Trimming removed 0 bases from V and 5 bases from J, with 11 bases in between. Germline loops: CDR1 GTSNPN, CDR2 SVGIG (reference sequence).

The J gene is TRBJ2-7, the V gene TRBV6-5, with 8 bases identical to TRBD2. This CDR3 is 15 amino acids long. Per the germline V gene, CDR1 is MNHEY and CDR2 is SVGAGI. V gave up 6 bases and J gave up 2 bases; unmatched junction bases: 9. This CDR3 is CASSRGGDGTYEQYF. The CDR3 bases are TGTGCCAGCAGCCGGGGGGGGGACGGTACCTACGAGCAGTACTTC.